Sequencing of this T cell receptor beta chain was carried out in a study of cytomegalovirus exposure and HLA in healthy donors. Whole-study results and caveats: A later analysis reported that several of the most significant clusters appeared to be linked to common viral pathogens, among them Epstein-Barr virus.

A word on this clone: Antigen unknown.

Primers: 60 Vbeta forward and 13 Jbeta reverse. Data came from immunoSEQ multiplex PCR; TCRdb stores just in-frame clones and leaves some out. The table lists approximately 140,000 clones, 80% of them singletons. The CDR3 loop spans 15 amino acids. Germline CDR1 and CDR2: LGHNA and YSLEER. Trimming left V 1 base short and J 4 bases short, with 8 bases between. Healthy people donating bone marrow made up the donors. The chain joins TRBV4-3 to TRBJ1-6; tentative D call: TRBD1 (5 bases). The sample was PBMCs. This clonotype was obtained from a woman in her 40s in good health and CMV-seronegative. The CDR3: CASSQVGGYNSPLHF. The DNA for the CDR3 is TGCGCCAGCAGCCAAGTCGGGGGATATAATTCACCCCTCCACTTT.